A selection of T cell receptor beta chains follows, all from one sample in a study of T cell changes during pregnancy in multiple sclerosis. TCRdb's copy holds only in-frame clones and misses some; the assay was immunoSEQ multiplex PCR. This table has roughly 60,000 clones, about 96% appearing once. This specimen was CD8+ T cells from peripheral blood mononuclear cells, taken after pregnancy. Every receptor here comes from a female donor with multiple sclerosis, enrolled in a pregnancy study. CDR3s include the opening cysteine and the closing phenylalanine or tryptophan. A D gene is named only where the DNA matches it firmly. Clone size is stated in some rows and not others, as once, few, many or a class when expanded.

>TRBV27|16|TRBJ1-1|NA|NA
CASSPSLGDGDTEAFF
TGTGCCAGCAGTCCCAGTCTCGGGGATGGGGACACTGAAGCTTTCTTT
>TRBV6-5|14|TRBJ2-1|NA|TRBD2
CASSLAGRFNEQFF
TGTGCCAGCAGTTTAGCGGGAAGGTTCAATGAGCAGTTCTTC
>TRBV4-3|17|TRBJ2-1|NA|TRBD2
CASSQEVAGGPYNEQFF
TGCGCCAGCAGCCAAGAGGTGGCGGGAGGCCCCTACAATGAGCAGTTCTTC
>TRBV11-2|18|TRBJ1-5|NA|TRBD1
CASSLGVGTGGFNQPQHF
TGTGCCAGCAGCTTAGGGGTGGGGACAGGGGGCTTCAATCAGCCCCAGCATTTT
>TRBV7-9|12|TRBJ1-4|NA|NA
CASSFEPGHLFF
TGTGCCAGCAGCTTTGAGCCGGGACACTTGTTTTTT
>TRBV19|14|TRBJ2-7|NA|NA
CASSISGTFYEQYF
TGTGCCAGTAGTATAAGCGGGACATTCTACGAGCAGTACTTC
>TRBV28|14|TRBJ2-1|NA|NA
CASSLTSSYNEQFF
TGTGCCAGCAGTTTAACTAGCTCCTACAATGAGCAGTTCTTC
>TRBV4-3|20|TRBJ2-2|NA|TRBD1
CASSHHFGGTGASYTGELFF
TGCGCCAGCAGCCATCACTTCGGGGGGACAGGGGCCTCTTACACCGGGGAGCTGTTTTTT
>TRBV6-1|15|TRBJ2-3|NA|TRBD2
CASSEGGRVTDTQYF
TGTGCCAGCAGTGAAGGGGGGAGGGTAACAGATACGCAGTATTTT
>TRBV7-8|16|TRBJ1-3|NA|NA
CASSLAGAGSGNTIYF
TGTGCCAGCAGCTTAGCAGGGGCCGGCTCTGGAAACACCATATATTTT
>TRBV20-1|11|TRBJ2-7|NA|NA
CSARFTEGQYF
TGCAGTGCTAGATTTACGGAGGGGCAGTACTTC
>TRBV19|15|TRBJ2-1|NA|TRBD2
CASSQGTRGYNEQFF
TGTGCCAGTAGTCAGGGGACTAGGGGCTACAATGAGCAGTTCTTC
>TRBV4-1|14|TRBJ2-7|NA|NA
CASSPNIGGYEQYF
TGCGCCAGCAGCCCTAACATAGGAGGGTACGAGCAGTACTTC
>TRBV27|16|TRBJ2-1|NA|TRBD2
CASSLASGDYYNEQFF
TGTGCCAGCAGTTTGGCCAGCGGGGATTACTACAATGAGCAGTTCTTC
>TRBV19|18|TRBJ2-7|NA|TRBD2
CASSICLAGVKGTYEQYF
TGTGCCAGTAGTATTTGTCTAGCGGGAGTGAAAGGAACCTACGAGCAGTACTTC
>TRBV7-6|13|TRBJ2-1|NA|NA
CASSLASNNEQFF
TGTGCCAGCAGCTTAGCTAGTAACAATGAGCAGTTCTTC
>TRBV6-1|19|TRBJ2-3|NA|TRBD2
CASSGEWTSGRSGTDTQYF
TGTGCCAGCAGTGGGGAGTGGACTAGCGGGAGGTCTGGCACAGATACGCAGTATTTT
>TRBV5-4|13|TRBJ2-7|NA|NA
CASSLRGGYEQYF
TGTGCCAGCAGCTTGCGGGGTGGGTACGAGCAGTACTTC
>TRBV30|12|TRBJ2-2|NA|NA
CAWGLDTGELFF
TGTGCCTGGGGGCTGGACACCGGGGAGCTGTTTTTT
>TRBV7-8|16|TRBJ1-4|NA|NA
CASSLESWQTNEKLFF
TGTGCCAGCAGCTTAGAATCCTGGCAAACCAATGAAAAACTGTTTTTT
>TRBV27|14|TRBJ2-7|NA|TRBD1
CASSLSGGSYEQYF
TGTGCCAGCAGTCTCTCAGGGGGTTCCTACGAGCAGTACTTC
>TRBV2|11|TRBJ2-7|NA|NA
CASSEKYEQYF
TGTGCCAGCAGTGAAAAATACGAGCAGTACTTC
>TRBV5-1|15|TRBJ2-5|NA|TRBD2
CASSPLGGSAETQYF
TGCGCCAGCAGCCCCCTGGGGGGGAGTGCAGAGACCCAGTACTTC
>TRBV7-2|13|TRBJ2-1|NA|TRBD2
CASSLPGGNEQFF
TGTGCCAGCAGCCTTCCCGGGGGGAATGAGCAGTTCTTC
>TRBV2|16|TRBJ1-1|few|NA
CASSEGGHGMNTEAFF
TGTGCCAGCAGTGAGGGAGGGCACGGGATGAACACTGAAGCTTTCTTT
>TRBV30|13|TRBJ1-1|NA|NA
CAWTPVMNTEAFF
TGTGCCTGGACTCCAGTCATGAACACTGAAGCTTTCTTT
>TRBV27|15|TRBJ2-2|NA|TRBD2
CASSAHSGSTGELFF
TGTGCCAGCAGTGCGCATAGCGGGAGTACCGGGGAGCTGTTTTTT
>TRBV27|13|TRBJ2-4|NA|NA
CASSGGAKNIQYF
TGTGCCAGCAGTGGGGGGGCCAAAAACATTCAGTACTTC
>TRBV5-6|15|TRBJ2-5|NA|NA
CASSPRGVYQETQYF
TGTGCCAGCAGCCCAAGGGGCGTGTACCAAGAGACCCAGTACTTC
>TRBV15|12|TRBJ2-1|NA|NA
CATSRQDNEQFF
TGTGCCACCAGCAGACAGGACAATGAGCAGTTCTTC
>TRBV28|13|TRBJ2-3|NA|NA
CASTLTLADTQYF
TGTGCCAGCACATTGACATTGGCAGATACGCAGTATTTT